A selection of T cell receptor beta chains follows, all from one sample in a study of shared clonotypes between healthy human individuals. Clones were read by immunoSEQ multiplex PCR, and TCRdb kept only the in-frame ones, dropping some. Here the sample spans hundreds of thousands of clones, about 90% being singletons. The specimen sequenced was naive CD8+ T cells sorted from blood. The receptor source for this set is a man under 40 in good health. Each CDR3 is given with its conserved first and last residue. The order of the fields is clone size, V gene, D gene, J gene, CDR3 DNA, CDR3 protein. D genes are given only for firm matches. The size field is filled for only some rows; it gives once, few, many or a size class.

>NA|TRBV4-1|NA|TRBJ2-1
TGCGCCAGCAGCCAAGCGACGGGCCCCTCCTACAATGAGCAGTTCTTC
CASSQATGPSYNEQFF
>NA|TRBV5-5|TRBD1|TRBJ2-7
TGTGCCAGCAGCTTCTTTGGCGGGGACAGGGTGTACGAGCAGTACTTC
CASSFFGGDRVYEQYF
>NA|TRBV27|NA|TRBJ1-3
TGTGCCAGCAGTCTCTACTCTGGAAACACCATATATTTT
CASSLYSGNTIYF
>NA|TRBV4-1|TRBD1|TRBJ2-7
TGCGCCAGCAGCCTCGGACAGGACCTTTCCTACGAGCAGTACTTC
CASSLGQDLSYEQYF
>NA|TRBV29-1|NA|TRBJ2-2
TGCAGCGGCGTTGGGGCAGGGGAGGAGACCGGGGAGCTGTTTTTT
CSGVGAGEETGELFF
>NA|TRBV27|TRBD1|TRBJ1-5
TGTGCCAGCAGTCCGGCGGGACAGGACAATCAGCCCCAGCATTTT
CASSPAGQDNQPQHF
>NA|TRBV29-1|NA|TRBJ1-2
TGCAGCGTTGATCAGGGATACTATGGCTACACCTTC
CSVDQGYYGYTF
>NA|TRBV4-1|NA|TRBJ1-4
TGCGCCAGCAGCCAAGATGTTGGGGGCTCAGAAAAACTGTTTTTT
CASSQDVGGSEKLFF
>NA|TRBV11-3|NA|TRBJ2-1
TGTGCCAGCAGCTCTCGAACTTCCTACAATGAGCAGTTCTTC
CASSSRTSYNEQFF
>NA|TRBV14|NA|TRBJ2-7
TGTGCCAGCAGCCCCCTACCGTCCGGGGGCTACGAGCAGTACTTC
CASSPLPSGGYEQYF
>NA|TRBV27|TRBD2|TRBJ2-1
TGTGCCAGCAAAACTAGCGGGCTTGGGCAGTTCTTC
CASKTSGLGQFF
>NA|TRBV5-1|NA|TRBJ2-3
TGCGCCAGCAGCCCCACCCTAGCGCCCACAACAGATACGCAGTATTTT
CASSPTLAPTTDTQYF
>once|TRBV29-1|TRBD2|TRBJ2-2
TGCAGCGTTATGCTAGCGGGAAGAGAGACCGGGGAGCTGTTTTTT
CSVMLAGRETGELFF
>NA|TRBV19|NA|TRBJ2-1
TGTGCCAGTAGTATAGCCTCCAGCGGTGCGGGGAGAGGTTTCGATGAGCAGTTCTTC
CASSIASSGAGRGFDEQFF
>NA|TRBV7-3|NA|TRBJ2-2
TGTGCCAGCAGCTCCGGAATAAACACCGGGGAGCTGTTTTTT
CASSSGINTGELFF
>once|TRBV9|NA|TRBJ1-5
TGTGCCAGCAGCGTAGAAGGGGTCCCTAATCAGCCCCAGCATTTT
CASSVEGVPNQPQHF
>NA|TRBV21-1|NA|TRBJ2-4
TGTGCCAGCAGCAATGAGAGTGGAGCGGGAGTAGGGATAGCCAAAAACATTCAGTACTTC
CASSNESGAGVGIAKNIQYF
>NA|TRBV28|TRBD2|TRBJ2-7
TGTGCCAGCAGTTCTCGACTAGCGGGAGACTACGAGCAGTACTTC
CASSSRLAGDYEQYF
>NA|TRBV28|TRBD1|TRBJ1-2
TGTGCCAGCAGCTGGACGTACAGGGGGCCTATTAGTGGCTACACCTTC
CASSWTYRGPISGYTF
>NA|TRBV7-3|TRBD2|TRBJ2-2
TGTGCCAGCAGCTTACTAGCGGGAGGGTATACTAACACCGGGGAGCTGTTTTTT
CASSLLAGGYTNTGELFF
>NA|TRBV7-2|NA|TRBJ2-5
TGTGCCAGCAGAGTGACAGGACAAGAGACCCAGTACTTC
CASRVTGQETQYF
>NA|TRBV27|NA|TRBJ2-3
TGTGCCAGCGGGTTCGGGTTGGGGGCAGATACGCAGTATTTT
CASGFGLGADTQYF
>NA|TRBV4-1|TRBD1|TRBJ1-1
TGCGCCAGCAGCCATTTACCCGGGACAGCGAACACTGAAGCTTTCTTT
CASSHLPGTANTEAFF
>NA|TRBV29-1|NA|TRBJ2-1
TGCAGCGTCTATAGCGGAACCGGCGGGGATGAGCAGTTCTTC
CSVYSGTGGDEQFF
>few|TRBV10-3|NA|TRBJ1-5
TGTGCCATCAGTGAAAGTTTAGTAAATCAGCCCCAGCATTTT
CAISESLVNQPQHF
>once|TRBV29-1|TRBD2|TRBJ2-7
TGCAGCGTGTTAGCGGGGTTGGGAGAGCAGTACTTC
CSVLAGLGEQYF